The source of this T cell receptor beta chain is a study of cytomegalovirus exposure and HLA in healthy donors. Study-wide results and limits: Evidence from a later analysis indicated that most CMV-associated TCR beta chains looked HLA-restricted.

For this clone: Its antigen is unidentified.

PCR employed 60 Vbeta and 13 Jbeta primers. The protocol was immunoSEQ multiplex PCR, while the TCRdb copy is restricted to in-frame clones and leaves out a portion. The repertoire holds around 200,000 clones, over 70% seen once, with roughly 3% in the top ten. The CDR3 totals 16 residues. Germline V gene lookup returns CDR1 SNHLY and CDR2 FYNNEI. V lost 5 bases to trimming and J lost 0 bases, with 14 bases between them. Healthy bone marrow donors formed the donor group. This TCR was recovered from a female donor in good health and CMV-seronegative. Material: PBMCs. The J gene is TRBJ2-4, the V gene TRBV2; maybe TRBD2 (7 bases). This CDR3 reads CASSQGLAVAKNIQYF. CDR3 sequence (DNA): TGTGCCAGCAGTCAGGGGCTAGCGGTAGCCAAAAACATTCAGTACTTC. Using reference TRBV2 and TRBJ2-4 for the parts outside the CDR3, the full variable domain is EPEVTQTPSHQVTQMGQEVILRCVPISNHLYFYWYRQILGQKVEFLVSFYNNEISEKSEIFDDQFSVERPDGSNFTLKIRSTKLEDSAMYFCASSQGLAVAKNIQYFGAGTRLSVL.